Included here is one TCR beta chain sequence, with context. Patients had blood sampled at baseline and again on cycle 4 day 1 and cycle 7 day 1. The data were obtained in a study of OX40 agonist ivuxolimab in advanced cancers. Here immunoSEQ multiplex PCR was the method, and the copy in TCRdb shows in-frame clones only, minus some. The table includes roughly 110,000 clones, around 93% detected once. V lost 11 bases, J lost 5 bases, and 4 bases stayed unmatched. CDR3 length: 13 residues. Germline V gene lookup returns CDR1 ENHRY and CDR2 SYGVKD. This TCR was recovered from an adult with an advanced solid tumor such as melanoma, head and neck, liver or kidney cancer. Sequences were derived from CD4+ or CD8+ T cells sorted from blood, sampled in a trial of the OX40 agonist ivuxolimab. V usage is TRBV10-3 and J usage is TRBJ1-6; 9 bases fit TRBD1. In nucleotides, the CDR3 is TGTGCCCACGGGGACAGGGATAATTCACCCCTCCACTTT. As protein: CAHGDRDNSPLHF.